The 16 T cell receptor beta chains below were found in one sample sequenced in a study of Tregs in tolerant kidney transplant recipients. Only in-frame clones appear in the TCRdb table, and some are missing; sequencing was by immunoSEQ multiplex PCR. The data show around 70,000 clones, roughly 92% seen once. The sequenced sample was CD8+ T cells from blood, obtained before the transplant. The receptors were gathered from a human donor who received a combined kidney and bone marrow transplant.

The chain employs TRBV5-6 and TRBJ1-3, with 7 bases aligning to TRBD1. The CDR3 spans 14 residues. The germline gives CDR1 SGHDT, CDR2 YYEEEE. The V segment lost 4 bases and the J segment 8 bases; nucleotides outside the gene matches: 9. This CDR3 is CASSPGTVRHTIYF. CDR3 coding DNA: TGTGCCAGCAGCCCGGGGACAGTACGACACACCATATATTTT.

V is TRBV5-4 and J is TRBJ1-2; D remains unclear. Germline CDR1 is SGHNT and CDR2 is YYREEE (reference sequence). V lost 4 bases to trimming and J lost 5 bases, with 12 bases between them. The CDR3 consists of 13 residues. CDR3 region: CASSTSPGYGYTF. In DNA form, the CDR3 reads TGTGCCAGCAGCACGTCTCCGGGGTATGGCTACACCTTC.

The V gene is TRBV15, the J gene TRBJ2-1; 10 bases fit TRBD1. This CDR3 contains 13 residues. The V segment lost 5 bases and the J segment 9 bases; nucleotides outside the gene matches: 4. Germline V gives CDR1 LNHNV, CDR2 YYDKDF (reference sequence). The CDR3 coding sequence is TGTGCCACCAGCTCCGACAGGGGGCGTGAGCAGTTCTTC. This gives the protein CATSSDRGREQFF.

The chain uses TRBV6-1 and TRBJ2-7, with D unresolved. Germline V gives CDR1 MNHNS, CDR2 SASEGT. Between the trimmed V and J ends, which lost 2 bases and 4 bases, there was a span of 12 bases. This CDR3 contains 14 residues. The CDR3 DNA reads TGTGCCAGCAGTGAACTAGGTCTAGTATACGAGCAGTACTTC. Protein product: CASSELGLVYEQYF.

The genes are TRBV9 and TRBJ2-3; 8 bases agree with TRBD1. Trimming took 4 bases from V and 2 from J; bases not matched to a gene: 6. Germline assignment: CDR1 SGDLS and CDR2 YYNGEE. The CDR3 is made up of 15 amino acids. This chain's CDR3 is CASSLGTGHTDTQYF. The CDR3 DNA reads TGTGCCAGCAGCCTCGGGACAGGACACACAGATACGCAGTATTTT.

The chain is built from TRBV21-1 and TRBJ2-2; the DNA was not compared with TRBD1, the D call given in the table. TRBV21-1 is a known pseudogene. The CDR3 is made up of 20 amino acids. The CDR3 sequence is CASSKGGAGTGPPSTGELFF. CDR3 DNA sequence: TGTGCCAGCAGCAAAGGGGGTGCAGGGACAGGGCCCCCCAGCACCGGGGAGCTGTTTTTT.

Notes on this clone: One end of the junction varies from germline; a read error may be responsible. The identical CDR3 is also encoded by other nucleotide sequences in the sample. The V and J genes are TRBV5-1 and TRBJ2-7; D perhaps matches TRBD1 (5 bases). Germline CDR1 is SGHRS and CDR2 is YFSETQ. The CDR3 length is 14 residues. This CDR3 is CASSLVWGPYEQYF. As DNA, the CDR3 is TGCGCCAGCAGCTTGGTTTGGGGCCCCTATGAGCAGTACTTC.

J is TRBJ2-1 and V is TRBV13, with 12 bases aligning to TRBD2. The V and J ends lost 4 bases and 7 bases, in that order; junction bases with no gene match: 5. Germline CDR1 and CDR2: PRHDT and FYEKMQ (reference sequence). CDR3 length equals 15 residues. This CDR3 is CASSSRLAGANEQFF. CDR3 DNA: TGTGCCAGCAGCTCCAGACTAGCGGGAGCAAATGAGCAGTTCTTC.

This clone was detected only once. The chain links TRBV7-2 to TRBJ1-4; D might be TRBD1 (5 bases). Germline V gives CDR1 SGHTA, CDR2 FQGNSA. Trimming removed 2 bases at V and 1 base at J, with 5 bases between. CDR3 length equals 14 residues. The CDR3 here is CASSLRGTNEKLFF. CDR3 DNA: TGTGCCAGCAGCTTAAGGGGAACTAATGAAAAACTGTTTTTT.

This chain uses TRBV29-1 with TRBJ1-1; the D gene is possibly TRBD1 (6 bases). Trimming shortened V by 4 bases and J by 5 bases, and 14 bases separated the two germline ends. The CDR3 sequence is 13 residues long. In germline, CDR1 is SQVTM, CDR2 ANQGSEA. In DNA, the CDR3 is TGCAGCGTTGGCCTCCACAGGGAGACTGAAGCTTTCTTT. Its translation: CSVGLHRETEAFF.

The CDR3 region is CASRETGSSYNEQFF. The CDR3 DNA is TGTGCCAGCAGGGAGACAGGGAGCTCCTACAATGAGCAGTTCTTC. V and J are TRBV28 and TRBJ2-1; 7 bases agree with TRBD1. The germline CDR1 and CDR2 sequences are MDHEN and SYDVKM. Trimming took 6 bases from V and 0 from J; bases not matched to a gene: 5. The CDR3 extends over 15 amino acids.

This sequence joins TRBV9 and TRBJ1-2, with D possibly being TRBD1 (5 bases). This CDR3 is built from 15 residues. The germline gives CDR1 SGDLS, CDR2 YYNGEE. The ends were cut back, 4 bases at V and 8 bases at J, with 21 bases in the middle. The CDR3 nucleotides are TGTGCCAGCAGCCCACCTTCGCGGGGGAATGGAGGCTACACCTTC. It is translated as CASSPPSRGNGGYTF. Full variable domain (outside the CDR3, taken from reference TRBV9 and TRBJ1-2): DSGVTQTPKHLITATGQRVTLRCSPRSGDLSVYWYQQSLDQGLQFLIQYYNGEERAKGNILERFSAQQFPDLHSELNLSSLELGDSALYFCASSPPSRGNGGYTFGSGTRLTVV.

The chain links TRBV5-8 to TRBJ2-7; the D gene is possibly TRBD2 (7 bases). The CDR3 runs 17 residues. V lost 2 bases and J lost 3, with 21 bases in between. Germline V CDR1 and CDR2: SGHTS, YDEGEE. The CDR3 protein is CASSLRDTGGEDYEQYF. The CDR3 DNA reads TGTGCCAGCAGCTTACGGGACACGGGGGGAGAGGACTACGAGCAGTACTTC.

The chain joins TRBV19 to TRBJ2-2; the match to TRBD2 covers 10 bases. J was trimmed by 7 bases and V by 6 bases; bases with no gene match: 8. Germline V gene data show CDR1 as LNHDA and CDR2 as SQIVND (reference sequence). CDR3 size: 15 residues. CDR3 region: CASRATSGNHGELFF. The DNA of the CDR3 is TGTGCCAGTAGAGCCACTAGCGGGAATCACGGGGAGCTGTTTTTT. Drawing the rest from reference TRBV19 and TRBJ2-2, the complete variable domain is DGGITQSPKYLFRKEGQNVTLSCEQNLNHDAMYWYRQDPGQGLRLIYYSQIVNDFQKGDIAEGYSVSREKKESFPLTVTSAQKNPTAFYLCASRATSGNHGELFFGEGSRLTVL.

This chain connects TRBV7-2 to TRBJ2-2, with 9 bases matching TRBD2. Germline V gene data show CDR1 as SGHTA and CDR2 as FQGNSA. The V segment lost 7 bases and the J segment 4 bases; nucleotides outside the gene matches: 4. CDR3 length: 14 residues. The CDR3 protein is CASTYSGGTGELFF. The CDR3 coding sequence is TGTGCCAGCACTTATAGCGGGGGCACCGGGGAGCTGTTTTTT.

The sample holds a few counts of this clone. The chain links TRBV4-2 to TRBJ2-3, with 9 nucleotides matching TRBD2. This CDR3 spans 15 amino acids. V was pared by 6 bases and J by 1 base, with 5 bases of the junction left unmatched. The germline V gene has CDR1 LGHNA and CDR2 YNFKEQ. CDR3 amino acids: CASREAGGGTDTQYF. CDR3 DNA sequence: TGTGCCAGCAGGGAGGCGGGAGGGGGCACAGATACGCAGTATTTT.